This entry lists 4 T cell receptor beta chains sequenced from one sample in a study of blood T cell repertoires in COVID-19. Here immunoSEQ multiplex PCR was the method, and the copy in TCRdb shows in-frame clones only, minus some. The sample contains about 210,000 clones, over 60% of which appear only once. The sample comprised peripheral blood. The receptors come from a woman aged 70-85 years with acute or convalescent COVID-19.

This clone was counted a few times. The V and J genes are TRBV10-3 and TRBJ1-6, with 9 bases identical to TRBD1. The junction had 8 bases not matched to a gene; V was cut back by 7 bases and J by 7 bases. Germline CDR1 is ENHRY and CDR2 is SYGVKD. The CDR3 extends over 15 amino acids. CDR3 loop: CAITATGGGNSPLHF. DNA of the CDR3: TGTGCCATCACCGCGACAGGGGGTGGGAATTCACCCCTCCACTTT.

On this clone itself: The same CDR3 arises from other DNA sequences in this sample as well. The V gene is TRBV5-1, the J gene TRBJ2-4; perhaps TRBD2 as D (5 bases). This CDR3 is 15 amino acids long. The V gene lost 0 bases and the J gene lost 0 bases, with 7 bases spanning the gap. Germline-derived CDR1 and CDR2 are SGHRS and YFSETQ. Here the CDR3 reads CASSLGGLAKNIQYF. The CDR3 nucleotides read TGCGCCAGCAGCTTGGGTGGACTAGCCAAAAACATTCAGTACTTC.

The V and J genes are TRBV10-2 and TRBJ2-2, with TRBD2 matching 7 bases. The CDR3 extends over 18 amino acids. Germline V gene lookup returns CDR1 WSHSY and CDR2 SAAADI. V trimming: 4 bases; J trimming: 0 bases; junction bases outside the gene matches: 11. Written as DNA, the CDR3 is TGCGCCAGCAGTGGCTCGGGTAGCGGGCTCGCGAACACCGGGGAGCTGTTTTTT. It is translated as CASSGSGSGLANTGELFF.

The genes are TRBV6-5 and TRBJ2-7; D remains unclear. V was clipped by 3 bases and J by 2 bases, with 8 bases between them. The CDR3 has 13 residues. CDR1 is MNHEY, CDR2 SVGAGI, per germline. In DNA form, the CDR3 reads TGTGCCAGCAGTTATCCGGGTACCTACGAGCAGTACTTC. Translation gives CASSYPGTYEQYF.